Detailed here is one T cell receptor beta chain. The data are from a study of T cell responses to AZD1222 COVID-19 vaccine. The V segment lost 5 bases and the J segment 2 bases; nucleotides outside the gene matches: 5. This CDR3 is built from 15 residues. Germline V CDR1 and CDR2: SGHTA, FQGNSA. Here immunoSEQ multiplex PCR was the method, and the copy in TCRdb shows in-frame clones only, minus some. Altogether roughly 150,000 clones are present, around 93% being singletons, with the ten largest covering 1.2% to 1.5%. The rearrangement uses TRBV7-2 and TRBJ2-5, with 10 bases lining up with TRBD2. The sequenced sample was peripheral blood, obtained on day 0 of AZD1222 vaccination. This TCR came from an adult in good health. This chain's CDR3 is CASSPAGGRQETQYF. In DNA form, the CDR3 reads TGTGCCAGCAGCCCAGCGGGGGGGAGGCAAGAGACCCAGTACTTC.